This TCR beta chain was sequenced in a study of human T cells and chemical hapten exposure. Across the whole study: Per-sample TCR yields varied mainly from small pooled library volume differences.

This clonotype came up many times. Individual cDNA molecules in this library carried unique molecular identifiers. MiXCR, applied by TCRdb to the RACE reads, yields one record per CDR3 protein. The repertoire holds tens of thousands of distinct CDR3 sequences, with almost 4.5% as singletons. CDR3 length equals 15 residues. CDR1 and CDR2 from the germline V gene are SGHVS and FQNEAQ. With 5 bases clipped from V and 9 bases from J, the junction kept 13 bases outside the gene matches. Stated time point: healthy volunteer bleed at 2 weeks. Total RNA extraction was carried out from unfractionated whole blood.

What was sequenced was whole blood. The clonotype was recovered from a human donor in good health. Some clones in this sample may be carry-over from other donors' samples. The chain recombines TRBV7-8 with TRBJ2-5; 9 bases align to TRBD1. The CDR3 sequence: CASSPTDRGITAQYF. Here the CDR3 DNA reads TGTGCCAGCAGCCCGACGGACAGGGGAATAACGGCCCAGTACTTC.